This is a list of T cell receptor beta chains from one sample in a study of T cell changes during pregnancy in multiple sclerosis. TCRdb's table, derived via immunoSEQ multiplex PCR, lists solely in-frame clones and lacks some. The profile covers tens of thousands of clones, with over 85% appearing a single time and around 0.21% taken by the ten largest. Sequenced here: CD4+ T cells from peripheral blood mononuclear cells, sampled before pregnancy. The receptor source for this set is a female donor with multiple sclerosis, enrolled in a pregnancy study. Each CDR3 is given with its conserved first and last residue. Each record gives: clone size, J gene, V gene, D gene, CDR3 protein, CDR3 DNA. The D gene is left open where the match is weak. Only some rows state a clone size, as once, few, many or a class for expanded clones.

>NA|TRBJ1-1|TRBV7-8|NA
CASSSHFPGSGAFF
TGTGCCAGCAGCTCTCATTTTCCAGGATCAGGAGCTTTCTTT
>NA|TRBJ1-1|TRBV7-2|NA
CASSLSFDRFETEAFF
TGTGCCAGCAGCTTATCTTTCGACAGGTTCGAGACTGAAGCTTTCTTT
>once|TRBJ1-5|TRBV7-9|NA
CASSYQGRNQPQHF
TGTGCCAGCAGTTATCAGGGCCGCAATCAGCCCCAGCATTTT
>NA|TRBJ2-5|TRBV19|TRBD2
CASSMGGEETQYF
TGTGCCAGTAGTATGGGGGGGGAAGAGACCCAGTACTTC
>NA|TRBJ2-5|TRBV7-9|NA
CASSLAARGSETQYF
TGTGCCAGCAGCTTAGCGGCACGGGGTTCCGAGACCCAGTACTTC
>NA|TRBJ1-3|TRBV28|TRBD1
CASSGQGFGNTIYF
TGTGCCAGCAGTGGACAGGGTTTCGGAAACACCATATATTTT
>NA|TRBJ2-1|TRBV6-1|TRBD2
CASRAGGNYNEQFF
TGTGCCAGCAGGGCCGGGGGGAACTACAATGAGCAGTTCTTC
>NA|TRBJ2-2|TRBV4-1|NA
CASSQEQLITGELFF
TGCGCCAGCAGCCAAGAACAGCTAATCACCGGGGAGCTGTTTTTT
>NA|TRBJ2-7|TRBV5-1|TRBD2
CASSLGGGPYEQYF
TGCGCCAGCAGCTTGGGCGGGGGTCCTTACGAGCAGTACTTC
>NA|TRBJ1-2|TRBV7-3|TRBD1
CASSSSTGYGYTF
TGTGCCAGCAGCTCCTCGACAGGGTATGGCTACACCTTC
>NA|TRBJ2-7|TRBV9|TRBD1
CASSPRQGDEQYF
TGTGCCAGCAGCCCGCGACAGGGGGACGAGCAGTACTTC
>once|TRBJ2-7|TRBV5-5|TRBD2
CASSLVGRDSYEQYF
TGTGCCAGCAGCTTGGTTGGGAGGGATTCCTACGAGCAGTACTTC
>NA|TRBJ1-1|TRBV5-4|TRBD1
CASSSQQGARAAFF
TGTGCCAGCAGCTCACAACAGGGGGCGCGGGCGGCTTTCTTT
>NA|TRBJ2-6|TRBV10-1|TRBD1
CASSESTGGCGANVLTF
TGCGCCAGCAGTGAGTCGACAGGGGGCTGTGGGGCCAACGTCCTGACTTTC
>NA|TRBJ2-7|TRBV7-2|NA
CASSLGSGSSYEQYF
TGTGCCAGCAGCTTAGGATCCGGGAGCTCCTACGAGCAGTACTTC
>NA|TRBJ2-7|TRBV2|TRBD1
CAILDRDSYEQYF
TGTGCCATCTTGGACAGGGACTCCTACGAGCAGTACTTC
>NA|TRBJ2-7|TRBV6-5|TRBD1
CASSPGQPYEQYF
TGTGCCAGCAGTCCGGGACAGCCTTACGAGCAGTACTTC
>NA|TRBJ1-2|TRBV6-1|NA
CASSDRQNRGYTF
TGTGCCAGCAGTGACCGACAGAACCGGGGCTACACCTTC
>NA|TRBJ2-7|TRBV7-8|NA
CASSSYGDSYEQYF
TGTGCCAGCAGCTCTTACGGGGATTCCTACGAGCAGTACTTC
>few|TRBJ1-1|TRBV30|NA
CAWSFRGDTEAFF
TGTGCCTGGAGTTTCAGGGGTGACACTGAAGCTTTCTTT
>NA|TRBJ1-2|TRBV18|TRBD1
CASSPPGTGVINYGYTF
TGTGCCAGCTCACCCCCCGGGACAGGAGTTATTAACTATGGCTACACCTTC
>NA|TRBJ2-5|TRBV5-6|NA
CASSLVRLGGETQYF
TGTGCCAGCAGCTTGGTGAGGCTAGGTGGAGAGACCCAGTACTTC